The clone carrying this T cell receptor beta chain was observed a single time. Produced via immunoSEQ multiplex PCR; TCRdb's table is partial and in-frame only. The sample gives about 170,000 clones, roughly 80% of which show up once; approximately 10% is in the top ten. The sample originates from a study of blood T cell repertoires in COVID-19. The receptor was derived from a man aged 70-80 years with active or convalescent COVID-19. The sequenced sample consisted of peripheral blood.

The CDR3 bases are TGTGCCAGCAGCTCTACCGGGACAAACACCTTC. Protein product: CASSSTGTNTF. The J gene is TRBJ1-2, the V gene TRBV5-5; D possibly corresponds to TRBD1 (6 bases). The V gene's germline CDR1 is SGHKS and CDR2 YYEKEE (reference sequence). This CDR3 is 11 amino acids long. Deletions cut 3 bases from V and 12 bases from J, with 12 bases between.